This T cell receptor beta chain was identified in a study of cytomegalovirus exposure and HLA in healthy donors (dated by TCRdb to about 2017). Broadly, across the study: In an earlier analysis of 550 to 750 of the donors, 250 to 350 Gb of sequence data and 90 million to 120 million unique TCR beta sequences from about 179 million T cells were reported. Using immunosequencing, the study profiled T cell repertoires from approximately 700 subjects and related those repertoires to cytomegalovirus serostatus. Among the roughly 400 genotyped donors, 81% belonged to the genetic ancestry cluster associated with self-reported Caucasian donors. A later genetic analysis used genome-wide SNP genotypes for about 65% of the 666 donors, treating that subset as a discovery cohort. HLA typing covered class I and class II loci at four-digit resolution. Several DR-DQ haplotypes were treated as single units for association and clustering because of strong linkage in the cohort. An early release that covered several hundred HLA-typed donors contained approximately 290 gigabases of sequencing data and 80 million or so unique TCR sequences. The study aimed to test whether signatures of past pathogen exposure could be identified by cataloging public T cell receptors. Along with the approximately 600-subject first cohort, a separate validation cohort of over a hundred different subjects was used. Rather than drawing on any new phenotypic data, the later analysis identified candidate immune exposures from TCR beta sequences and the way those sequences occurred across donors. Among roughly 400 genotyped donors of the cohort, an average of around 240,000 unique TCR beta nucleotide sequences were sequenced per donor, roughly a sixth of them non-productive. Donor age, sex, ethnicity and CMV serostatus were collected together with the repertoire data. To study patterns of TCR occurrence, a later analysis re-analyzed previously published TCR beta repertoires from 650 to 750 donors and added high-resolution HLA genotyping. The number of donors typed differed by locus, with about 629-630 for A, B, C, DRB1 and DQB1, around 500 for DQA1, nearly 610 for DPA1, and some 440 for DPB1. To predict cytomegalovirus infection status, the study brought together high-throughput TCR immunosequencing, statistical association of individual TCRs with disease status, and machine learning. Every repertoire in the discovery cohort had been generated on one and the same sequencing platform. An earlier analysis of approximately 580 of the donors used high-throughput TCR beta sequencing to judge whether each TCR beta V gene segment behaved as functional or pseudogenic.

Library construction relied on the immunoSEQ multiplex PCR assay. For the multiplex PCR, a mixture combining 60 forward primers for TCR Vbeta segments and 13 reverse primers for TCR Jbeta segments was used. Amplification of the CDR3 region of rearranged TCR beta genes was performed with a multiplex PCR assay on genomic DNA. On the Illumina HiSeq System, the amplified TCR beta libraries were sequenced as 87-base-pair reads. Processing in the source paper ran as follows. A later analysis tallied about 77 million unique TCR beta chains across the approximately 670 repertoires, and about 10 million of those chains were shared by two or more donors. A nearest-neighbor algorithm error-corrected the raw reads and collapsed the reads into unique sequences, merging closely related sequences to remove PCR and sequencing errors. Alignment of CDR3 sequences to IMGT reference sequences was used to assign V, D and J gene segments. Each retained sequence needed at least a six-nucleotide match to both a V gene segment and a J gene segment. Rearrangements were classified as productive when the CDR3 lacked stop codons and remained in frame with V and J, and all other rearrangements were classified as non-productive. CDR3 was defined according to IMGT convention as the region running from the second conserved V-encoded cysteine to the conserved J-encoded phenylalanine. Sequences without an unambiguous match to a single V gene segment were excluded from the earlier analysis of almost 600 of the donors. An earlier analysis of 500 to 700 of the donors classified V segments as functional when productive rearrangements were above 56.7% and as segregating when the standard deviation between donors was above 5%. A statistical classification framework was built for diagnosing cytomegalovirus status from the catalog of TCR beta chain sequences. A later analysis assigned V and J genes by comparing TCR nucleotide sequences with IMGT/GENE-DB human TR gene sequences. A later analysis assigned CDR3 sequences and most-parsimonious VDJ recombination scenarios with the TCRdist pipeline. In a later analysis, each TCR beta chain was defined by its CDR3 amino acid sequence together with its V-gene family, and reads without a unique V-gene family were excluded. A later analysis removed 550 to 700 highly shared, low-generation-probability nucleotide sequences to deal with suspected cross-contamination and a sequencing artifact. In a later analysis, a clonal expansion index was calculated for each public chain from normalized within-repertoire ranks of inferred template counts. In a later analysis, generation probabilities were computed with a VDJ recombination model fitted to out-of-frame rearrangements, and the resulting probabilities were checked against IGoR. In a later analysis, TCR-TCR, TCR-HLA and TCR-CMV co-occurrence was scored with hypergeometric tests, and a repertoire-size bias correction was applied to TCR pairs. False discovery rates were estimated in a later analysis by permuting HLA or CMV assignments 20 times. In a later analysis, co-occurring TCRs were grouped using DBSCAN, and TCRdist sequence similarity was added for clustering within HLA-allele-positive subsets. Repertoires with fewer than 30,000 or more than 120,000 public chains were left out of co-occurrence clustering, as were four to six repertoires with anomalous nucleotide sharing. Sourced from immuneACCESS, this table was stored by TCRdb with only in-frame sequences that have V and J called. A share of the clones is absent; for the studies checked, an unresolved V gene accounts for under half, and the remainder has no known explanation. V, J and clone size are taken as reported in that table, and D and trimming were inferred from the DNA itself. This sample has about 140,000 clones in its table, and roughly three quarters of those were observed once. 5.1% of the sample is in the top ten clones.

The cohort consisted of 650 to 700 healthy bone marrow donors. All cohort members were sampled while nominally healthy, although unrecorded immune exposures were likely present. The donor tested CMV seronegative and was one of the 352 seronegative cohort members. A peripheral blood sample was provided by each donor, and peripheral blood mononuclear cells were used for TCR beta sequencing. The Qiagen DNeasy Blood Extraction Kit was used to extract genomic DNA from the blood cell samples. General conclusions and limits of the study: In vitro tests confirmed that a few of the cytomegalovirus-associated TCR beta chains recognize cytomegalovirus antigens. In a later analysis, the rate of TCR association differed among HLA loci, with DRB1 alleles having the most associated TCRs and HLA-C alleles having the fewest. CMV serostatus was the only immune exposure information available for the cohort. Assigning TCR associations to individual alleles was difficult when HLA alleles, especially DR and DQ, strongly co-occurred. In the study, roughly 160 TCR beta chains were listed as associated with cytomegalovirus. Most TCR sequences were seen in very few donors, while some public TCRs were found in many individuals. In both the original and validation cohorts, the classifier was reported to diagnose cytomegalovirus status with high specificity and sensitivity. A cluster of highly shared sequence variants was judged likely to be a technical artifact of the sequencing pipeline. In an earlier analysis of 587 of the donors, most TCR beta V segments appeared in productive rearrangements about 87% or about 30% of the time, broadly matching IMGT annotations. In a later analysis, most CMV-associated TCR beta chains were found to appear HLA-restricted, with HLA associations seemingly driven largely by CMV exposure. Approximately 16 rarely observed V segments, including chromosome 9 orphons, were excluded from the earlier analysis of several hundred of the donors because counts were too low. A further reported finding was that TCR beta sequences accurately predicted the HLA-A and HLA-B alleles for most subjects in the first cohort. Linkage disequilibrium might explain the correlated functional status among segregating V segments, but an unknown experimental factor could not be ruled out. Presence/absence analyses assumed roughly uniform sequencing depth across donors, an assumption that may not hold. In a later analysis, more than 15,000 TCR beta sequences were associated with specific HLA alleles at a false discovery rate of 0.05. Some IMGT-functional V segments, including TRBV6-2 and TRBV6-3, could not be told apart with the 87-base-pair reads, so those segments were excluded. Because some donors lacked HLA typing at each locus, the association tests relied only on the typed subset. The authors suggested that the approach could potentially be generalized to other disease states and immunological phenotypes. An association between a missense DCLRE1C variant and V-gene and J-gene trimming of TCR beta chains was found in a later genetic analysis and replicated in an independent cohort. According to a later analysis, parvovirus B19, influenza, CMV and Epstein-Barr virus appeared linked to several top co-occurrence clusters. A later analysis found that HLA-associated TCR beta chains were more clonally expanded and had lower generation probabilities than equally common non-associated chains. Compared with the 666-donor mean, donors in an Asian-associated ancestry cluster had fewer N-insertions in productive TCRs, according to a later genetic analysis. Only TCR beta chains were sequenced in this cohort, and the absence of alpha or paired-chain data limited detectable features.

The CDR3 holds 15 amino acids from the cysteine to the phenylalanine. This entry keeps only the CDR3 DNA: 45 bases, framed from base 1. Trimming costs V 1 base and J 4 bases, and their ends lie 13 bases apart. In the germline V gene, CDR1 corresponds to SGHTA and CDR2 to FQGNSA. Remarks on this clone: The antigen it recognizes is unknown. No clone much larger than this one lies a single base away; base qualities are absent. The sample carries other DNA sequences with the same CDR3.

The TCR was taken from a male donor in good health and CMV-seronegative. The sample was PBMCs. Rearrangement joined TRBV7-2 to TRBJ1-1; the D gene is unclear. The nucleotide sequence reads TGTGCCAGCAGCTTAGTATCTGGAGTTGGCACTGAAGCTTTCTTT. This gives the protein CASSLVSGVGTEAFF.